This T cell receptor (beta chain) stems from a study of memory CD4+ T cells and cytomegalovirus serostatus. Here immunoSEQ multiplex PCR was the method, and the copy in TCRdb shows in-frame clones only, minus some. The repertoire holds fewer than 35,000 clones, with around 76% as singletons. The sort gate was single viable CD3+CD4+CD8-CD45RO+ cells for memory CD4+ T cells. Trimming took 5 bases from V and 5 from J; bases not matched to a gene: 13. The CDR3 is made up of 17 amino acids. Per germline, CDR1 SGHVS and CDR2 FNYEAQ. Specimen: memory CD4+ T cells from blood. This TCR was sampled from an adult in good health and CMV-seronegative. This chain links TRBV7-6 with TRBJ2-1; 9 bases agree with TRBD2. The CDR3 nucleotides are TGTGCCAGCAGCCTGTACGCCGGGACTAGCACTAACAATGAGCAGTTCTTC. Protein sequence: CASSLYAGTSTNNEQFF. The full variable domain, with the rest looked up from reference TRBV7-6 and TRBJ2-1, is GAGVSQSPRYKVTKRGQDVALRCDPISGHVSLYWYRQALGQGPEFLTYFNYEAQQDKSGLPNDRFSAERPEGSISTLTIQRTEQRDSAMYRCASSLYAGTSTNNEQFFGPGTRLTVL.